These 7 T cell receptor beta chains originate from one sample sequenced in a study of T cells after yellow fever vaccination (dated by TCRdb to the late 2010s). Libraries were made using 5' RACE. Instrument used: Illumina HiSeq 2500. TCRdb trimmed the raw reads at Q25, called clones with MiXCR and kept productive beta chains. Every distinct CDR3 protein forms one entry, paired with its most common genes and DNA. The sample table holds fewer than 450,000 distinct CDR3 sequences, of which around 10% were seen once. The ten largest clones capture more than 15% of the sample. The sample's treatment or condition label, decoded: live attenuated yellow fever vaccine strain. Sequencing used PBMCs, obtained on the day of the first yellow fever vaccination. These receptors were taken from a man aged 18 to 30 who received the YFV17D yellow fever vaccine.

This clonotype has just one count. The CDR3 spells CASKSGPTQYF. The CDR3 bases are TGTGCCAGCAAGAGCGGTCCCACGCAGTATTTT. The chain couples TRBV12-3 or TRBV12-4 to TRBJ2-3; possibly TRBD2 for D (5 bases). Trimming took off 7 bases at V and 9 bases at J, with 11 bases between the two ends. The CDR3 runs 11 residues.

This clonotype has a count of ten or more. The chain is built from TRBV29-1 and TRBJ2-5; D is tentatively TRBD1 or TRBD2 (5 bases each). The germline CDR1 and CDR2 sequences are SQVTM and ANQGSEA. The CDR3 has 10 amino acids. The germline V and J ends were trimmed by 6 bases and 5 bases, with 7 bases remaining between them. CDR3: CSVEGETQYF. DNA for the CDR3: TGCAGCGTCGAGGGGGAGACCCAGTACTTC.

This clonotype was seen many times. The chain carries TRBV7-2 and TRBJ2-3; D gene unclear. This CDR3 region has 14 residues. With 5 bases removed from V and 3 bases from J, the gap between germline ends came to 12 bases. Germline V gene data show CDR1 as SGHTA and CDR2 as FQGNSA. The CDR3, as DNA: TGTGCCAGCAGCCCCACGACGTCGACAGATACGCAGTATTTT. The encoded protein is CASSPTTSTDTQYF.

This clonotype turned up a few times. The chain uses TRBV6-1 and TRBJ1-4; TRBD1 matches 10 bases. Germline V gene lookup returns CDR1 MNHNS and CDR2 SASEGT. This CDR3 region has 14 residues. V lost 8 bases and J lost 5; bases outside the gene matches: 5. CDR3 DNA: TGTGCCAGCCGCTCGGGACAGGGGAATGAAAAACTGTTTTTT. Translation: CASRSGQGNEKLFF.

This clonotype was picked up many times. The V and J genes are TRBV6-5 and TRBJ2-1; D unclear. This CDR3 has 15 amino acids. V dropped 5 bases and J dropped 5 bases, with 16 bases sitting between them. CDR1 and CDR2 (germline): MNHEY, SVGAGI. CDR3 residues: CASSHGIQRNNEQFF. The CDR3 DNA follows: TGTGCCAGCAGTCACGGAATACAGAGAAACAATGAGCAGTTCTTC.

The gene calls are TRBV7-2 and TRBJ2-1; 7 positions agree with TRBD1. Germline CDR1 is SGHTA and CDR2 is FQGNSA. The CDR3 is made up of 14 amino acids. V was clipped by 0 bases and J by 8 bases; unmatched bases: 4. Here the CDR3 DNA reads TGTGCCAGCAGCTTAGCGACAGGGCTGGATGAGCAGTTCTTC. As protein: CASSLATGLDEQFF.

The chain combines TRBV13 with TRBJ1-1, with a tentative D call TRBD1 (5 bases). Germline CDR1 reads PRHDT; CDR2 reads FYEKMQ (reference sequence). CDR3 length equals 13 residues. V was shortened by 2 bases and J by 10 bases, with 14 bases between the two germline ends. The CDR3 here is CASSLRQFLGAFF. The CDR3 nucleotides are TGTGCCAGCAGCTTACGACAGTTTCTCGGAGCTTTCTTT.